This T cell receptor beta chain was identified in a study of vaccination and CD4 T cells after COVID-19. Whole-study context: Convalescent persons amounted to six males plus four females, two of whom were Hispanic. From HCoV-229E, HCoV-OC43, HCoV-NL63 and SARS-CoV-2, overlapping spike peptides were used to stimulate the cells. Study-level points and caveats: Rising from approximately 21 to 38, the median of SARS-CoV-2-reactive clonotypes did not change significantly.

This clonotype is medium-sized within its sample. Its target is unknown. Sequence data for DNA of cultured CD4+ T cells were generated by the Oncomine TCR Beta short-read assay. TCRdb re-called the PCR reads through MiXCR, storing one row per CDR3 protein. The data hold 6,500 to 9,000 distinct CDR3 sequences, with less than 25% observed a single time. Treatment noted: approximately nine-day PBMC culture with coronavirus spike peptide pools or control peptides (ViraFEST assay). At both days 3 and 7, half the medium was replaced with fresh IL-2 medium. The sequencing here drew on CD4+ T cells from blood, cultured in vitro, taken after SARS-CoV-2 vaccination. This receptor was obtained from a human donor who had recovered from COVID-19.

CDR3 sequence reads: CATSRAMGRESETQYF. CDR3 nucleotides: TGTGCCACCAGCAGAGCCATGGGGCGAGAATCAGAGACCCAGTACTTC. This chain joins TRBV15 and TRBJ2-5, with a possible D match to TRBD1 (5 bases). Germline V lookup: CDR1 LNHNV, CDR2 YYDKDF (reference sequence). V lost 1 base, J lost 4 bases, and 16 bases lay in between. This CDR3 spans 16 amino acids.